Listed below are T cell receptor beta chains from one sample, sequenced in a study of T-cell reconstitution after alpha-beta-depleted transplantation in children. TCRdb reprocessed the PCR reads via MiXCR and lists one record per CDR3 protein. This sample yields around 230,000 distinct CDR3 sequences, of which more than 15% are seen a single time; about 41% belongs to the top ten. Sequencing was performed on PBMCs, mostly from graft donor cells, taken 360 days after TCRalphabeta/CD19-depleted stem cell transplant. These receptors were obtained from a male patient aged 2 to 10 who had a stem cell transplant for acute lymphoblastic leukemia, so the T cells may come from the graft donor. Each CDR3 is given with its conserved first and last residue. Each record gives: J gene, V gene, CDR3 protein.

>TRBJ2-7|TRBV18
CASSPTSGSREQYF
>TRBJ1-5|TRBV11-2
CASSLTEGGQPQHF
>TRBJ2-7|TRBV30
CAWSGGSSYEQYF
>TRBJ2-5|TRBV2
CASSEVRGRRRAHSETQYF
>TRBJ2-7|TRBV7-2
CASSLVGGGQGAEEQYF
>TRBJ2-2|TRBV4-2
CASSQNSDVGELFF
>TRBJ2-7|TRBV7-2
CASSLGDGLPLYEQYF
>TRBJ2-4|TRBV7-2
CASSLTNGPKNIQYF
>TRBJ2-3|TRBV4-2
CSIGRGGADTQYF
>TRBJ2-3|TRBV7-2
CASSLRTSGTDTQYF
>TRBJ1-3|TRBV3-1
CATSQDRQGGIRNTIYF
>TRBJ2-3|TRBV11-2
CASSSHSGATDTQYF
>TRBJ1-1|TRBV29-1
CSTGTGTLEAFF
>TRBJ1-1|TRBV28
CASSFSQFARVGGPEAFF
>TRBJ2-7|TRBV10-3
CAISTSGVEQYF
>TRBJ1-5|TRBV10-3
CAISDDARQPQHF
>TRBJ2-2|TRBV3-1
CASSPTTRPGAGELFF
>TRBJ1-2|TRBV12-3/TRBV12-4
CASRGRTTNSGGYTF
>TRBJ2-3|TRBV9
CASSARTSGPDTQYF
>TRBJ2-5|TRBV4-3
CASSQEAPTGGGMETQYF
>TRBJ2-7|TRBV7-6
CASSPRTSGGYEQYF
>TRBJ2-1|TRBV27
CASSFFGGQGDHEQFF
>TRBJ1-2|TRBV12-3/TRBV12-4
CASSFVSEFHTF
>TRBJ2-5|TRBV4-3
CASSLHRDWLYQETQYF
>TRBJ2-4|TRBV27
CASSSGAKNIQYF
>TRBJ1-5|TRBV10-1
CASSDGTGEQPQHF
>TRBJ2-2|TRBV7-2
CASSLLQNTGELFF
>TRBJ1-1|TRBV5-1
CASSSFSPGLNTEAFF
>TRBJ1-5|TRBV21-1
CASSKADRRNQPQHF
>TRBJ2-4|TRBV10-1
CASSETASGTVVQYF
>TRBJ2-5|TRBV2
CASRQGAETQYF
>TRBJ2-2|TRBV21-1
CASSKSGDRVFSTGELFF
>TRBJ1-1|TRBV7-6
CASSLNGIDTEAFF
>TRBJ2-6|TRBV2
CASTRGQVSSGANVLTF
>TRBJ2-7|TRBV29-1
CSVGVSPYEQYF
>TRBJ2-7|TRBV29-1
CSVSQGTYEQYF
>TRBJ1-5|TRBV6-5
CASSSGRLYSNQPQHF
>TRBJ2-1|TRBV6-5
CASSYSMGVSYNEQFF
>TRBJ2-1|TRBV29-1
CSVDDTNNEQFF
>TRBJ1-1|TRBV29-1
CSAQSGMNTEAFF
>TRBJ2-1|TRBV14
CASSRLAGGQSYNEQFF
>TRBJ1-1|TRBV18
CASSPKVNTEAFF
>TRBJ1-2|TRBV5-6
CASSLNYGSYGYTF